This T cell receptor (beta chain) was found in a study of cytomegalovirus exposure and HLA in healthy donors. Notes on this clone: Its antigen is unknown.

Study observations and caveats: Among TCR beta chains, those listed as cytomegalovirus-associated numbered over 150.

Generated by immunoSEQ multiplex PCR, the TCRdb table keeps only in-frame clones and is missing some. This table holds 130,000 to 150,000 clones, about 87% found once. The sequenced sample consisted of PBMCs. This TCR derives from a woman in her 30s in good health and CMV-seropositive.

The CDR3 DNA reads TGTGCCAGCAGGCTACGGACAGGGGGTGGTCAGCCCCAGCATTTT. This encodes CASRLRTGGGQPQHF. J is TRBJ1-5 and V is TRBV6-1, with 10 bases lining up with TRBD1. Trimming took 6 bases from V and 6 from J; bases not matched to a gene: 8. This CDR3 is built from 15 residues. CDR1 and CDR2 from the germline V gene are MNHNS and SASEGT.